This is a list of T cell receptor beta chains from one sample in a study of T cells in tuberculosis. Profiling relied on immunoSEQ multiplex PCR, and the TCRdb table lists in-frame clones only, not all of them. Among roughly 61,000 clones, approximately 85% were seen once, and the ten largest hold 21%. The sequenced material came from CD1b-GMM tetramer-negative cells sorted from PBMCs. These receptors originate from an adult woman with latent tuberculosis. CDR3s include the opening cysteine and the closing phenylalanine or tryptophan. Each record gives: CDR3 length, V gene, J gene, CDR3 protein.

17	TRBV4-3	TRBJ2-5	CASSQMGLAGVQETQYF
17	TRBV19	TRBJ2-3	CASSMLLAGLSTDTQYF
15	TRBV4-1	TRBJ1-2	CASSQVHGTGEGYTF
19	TRBV4-3	TRBJ1-6	CASSQDSLTGSSYNSPLHF
16	TRBV28	TRBJ2-7	CASSSTPQMSSYEQYF
18	TRBV28	TRBJ2-1	CASSSAPSGRAVGNEQFF
16	TRBV13	TRBJ2-1	CASSLQVLSSYNEQFF
13	TRBV30	TRBJ1-2	CAWSRDRPYGYTF
14	TRBV5-6	TRBJ2-3	CASSDPGAADTQYF
15	TRBV7-2	TRBJ1-2	CASSTRFATNYGYTF